This T cell receptor beta chain was identified during a study of molecular identifiers for immune sequencing clone quantification listed by TCRdb under 2018. Concerning the study at large: For a replicate experiment, RNA from roughly 20,000 or 100,000 naive CD8 T cells was divided into five aliquots, and four of the five aliquots were sequenced. This methods study used CD8 T cells to benchmark TCR RNA copy counting and molecular-identifier clustering-based TCR repertoire sequencing (MIDCIRS).

What the research found in general, with its limitations: Modeling indicated about three TCR RNA copies recovered per cell, compared with around 10 by digital PCR, which implies a capture efficiency of around 31%. In CMV-specific effector cells, over 99% of molecules were held by clones above 20 RNA copies, whereas under 1% of molecules were held by such clones in naive cells. Highly expanded clone sizes could be underestimated because identical TCR molecules may share a barcode. Without barcode sub-clustering, chimeric consensus sequences inflated TCR diversity; chimeras reached as high as 47%. Spiked-in Jurkat TCR RNA (10 copies' worth), which is not part of the donor repertoire, was contained in the naive libraries. Spiked-in Jurkat TCR RNA equal to a single cell's worth was reported to be detectable even within 1,100,000 naive CD8 T cells.

This clonotype was detected ten times or more. No antigen is known for it. No base qualities exist here, and no much larger clone lies one base off it. Library generation was performed with PCR. Reads for this sample came from an Illumina HiSeq 4000. Preparation of bulk TCR libraries followed a previously described approach, with the TCR primers listed in Table S5. Total RNA was purified with the Qiagen AllPrep DNA/RNA kit. Before analysis, reads from multiple sequencing runs of one library were combined. The paper's data handling went like this. Reads were retained only if an exact TCR constant sequence was present, and the retained reads were trimmed to 150 nt and grouped according to their 12-nt molecular barcodes. Reads in each barcode group were sub-clustered using a 15% Levenshtein threshold, and a quality-weighted consensus sequence was built for each RNA molecule. Non-functional sequences were removed, as were lower-count sequences one edit away from another. Based on fitting two negative binomial distributions, any barcode sub-cluster with under 20% of the maximum read count was discarded. TCRdb reworked the public reads: Q25 trimming with fastp, MiXCR clone assembly, productive beta chains retained. Every CDR3 protein is listed once, alongside the most common genes and DNA of its rows. In this record, the V and J calls reflect TCRdb's handling and not the investigators' own analysis. This sample comprises 490,000 or so distinct CDR3 sequences, over 20% of them detected only once. The top ten hold about 0.8% of the sample.

Taken from the germline V gene, the CDR1 and CDR2 loops are MGHRA and YSYEKL. The junction carries 10 bases between V and J, which are trimmed by 6 bases and 3 bases respectively. The CDR3 holds 13 amino acids from the cysteine to the phenylalanine. This entry keeps only the CDR3 DNA: 39 bases, framed from base 1. Naive CD8 T cell libraries were made from approximately 20,000 to 1,000,000 sorted cells using 10%, 30% or 50% of purified RNA. Naive CD8 T cells, defined as CD8+CD4-CCR7+CD45RA+, were FACS-sorted into RLT Plus buffer on a BD FACSAria II. To test detection sensitivity, Jurkat RNA equivalent to about ten TCR copies was spiked into samples of about 19,000-1,100,000 naive CD8 T cells. Enrichment of CD8 T cells was performed with RosetteSep CD8+ T Cell Enrichment Cocktail and Ficoll-Paque, after which ACK red cell lysis was carried out.

What was sequenced was naive CD8+ T cells from blood, with Jurkat cell RNA spiked in. The cell subset or site tag for this specimen amounts to: FACS-sorted CD8+CD4-CCR7+CD45RA+ naive T cells. This TCR was recovered from a human donor in good health. Some libraries in this study had Jurkat cell RNA spiked in. In this chain, TRBV4-1 is recombined with TRBJ2-3; the D segment may tentatively be TRBD1 or TRBD2, each giving 6 matched bases. The CDR3 loop reads CASRRGATDTQYF. DNA sequence: TGCGCCAGCAGAAGGGGGGCAACAGATACGCAGTATTTT.